This TCR beta chain was recorded in a study of blood T cells in healthy people across ages (dated by TCRdb to between 2014 and 2017). Some background on the complete study: In model experiments, template switching captured about one uniquely barcoded TCR beta cDNA molecule for every two T cells. To avoid experimental bias, donors of different ages were spread randomly across the sequencing lanes. The study measured age-related changes in TCR beta repertoire diversity using deep sequencing normalized with unique cDNA molecular identifiers. Two additional independent replicas of 1 million unique cDNA reads from the same blood draw were analyzed for two donors (one aged 18 to 29 and one aged 80 or older). Four age groups were formed from the donors: young (average around 15 years), middle-aged (approximately 39), aged (approximately 60) and long-lived (about 80).

CDR1 and CDR2 are read off the germline V gene (reference sequence) as SEHNR and FQNEAQ. The cysteine opens and the phenylalanine closes a CDR3 of 14 amino acids. Kept here is only the CDR3 DNA, which spans 42 bases and is read in frame from base 1. V is shortened by 6 bases, J by 1 base, and the region joining them spans 12 bases. The library was generated by 5' RACE. For sequencing, an Illumina HiSeq 2500 was employed. The second PCR ran for about 7 to 11 cycles and used a J-beta primer mix along with a sample-barcoded 5' primer. A template-switch 5' adaptor carrying 12 random nucleotides introduced a unique molecular identifier onto each TCR beta cDNA molecule. At least 2.5 million CDR3-containing paired-end reads were obtained from each sample. First-strand cDNA synthesis was performed from all RNA using the Mint cDNA synthesis kit, with priming by a TRBC-specific oligonucleotide. All cDNA was treated with uracil-DNA glycosylase and then went through a first 18-cycle PCR with the universal primers M1SS and BC2_uni_R. The published analysis was carried out like this. Each sample was normalized by randomly selecting 1 million high-quality reads, each carrying a distinct molecular identifier. Instead of being binned into consensus sequences, reads that shared molecular identifiers were thrown out. MiTCR, run with a Q25 quality threshold and the strictest error-elimination algorithm, handled CDR3 identification, clonotype clustering and error correction. A nonparametric unseen species model with Euler transformation was used to estimate a lower bound on total TCR beta diversity. TCRdb reprocessing: public reads trimmed at Q25 with fastp, clones called with MiXCR, in-frame beta chains kept. Rows with a matching CDR3 protein are joined into one entry that keeps the most common DNA and genes. These V and J calls derive from TCRdb rather than the authors' analysis. This sample holds around 1,100,000 distinct CDR3 sequences; around two fifths were observed only once. 10% to 15% of the sample goes to the ten largest clones.

Donors were 30 to 45 systemically healthy Caucasian individuals from Russia aged roughly 6 to 90 years. Each donor gave ten milliliters of peripheral blood, drawn into EDTA-treated Vacutainer tubes. Ficoll-Paque density-gradient centrifugation was used to isolate PBMCs, with at least 7 million obtained per sample. Total RNA, at least 6 micrograms per sample, was extracted from PBMCs with Trizol reagent. For every donor, an aliquot of PBMCs went through flow cytometry to measure the percentages of naive CD45RAhigh/CD27high T cells. General findings and caveats noted by the study authors: Compared with the aged group, the long-lived group had more naive CD4+ T cells, fewer expanded clones and increased TCR diversity, suggesting age selection. Donor CMV infection status was unknown, potentially confounding age-related changes in expanded clonotypes. Estimates of total diversity from one million sequenced T cells were regarded as lower bounds and underestimates. Since profiling was done on bulk unsorted PBMCs, naive and antigen-experienced compartments could not be conclusively compared. A strong correlation was found between observed TCR beta diversity and the percentage of naive T cells measured by flow cytometry. Observed TCR beta diversity per million T cells fell roughly linearly with age, and a significant reduction was already apparent by age around 39.

This clonotype showed up just a few times. Its antigen is currently not known. There are no base qualities to consult, and no much larger clone falls within one base. The material sequenced was blood. The rearrangement combines TRBV7-9 with TRBJ1-1; the D gene is perhaps TRBD1, from 5 matching bases. The receptor was isolated from a man younger than 35 in good health. The CDR3 region has the sequence CASSSGFRNTEAFF. The sequence in DNA is TGTGCCAGCAGTTCAGGGTTTCGGAACACTGAAGCTTTCTTT.